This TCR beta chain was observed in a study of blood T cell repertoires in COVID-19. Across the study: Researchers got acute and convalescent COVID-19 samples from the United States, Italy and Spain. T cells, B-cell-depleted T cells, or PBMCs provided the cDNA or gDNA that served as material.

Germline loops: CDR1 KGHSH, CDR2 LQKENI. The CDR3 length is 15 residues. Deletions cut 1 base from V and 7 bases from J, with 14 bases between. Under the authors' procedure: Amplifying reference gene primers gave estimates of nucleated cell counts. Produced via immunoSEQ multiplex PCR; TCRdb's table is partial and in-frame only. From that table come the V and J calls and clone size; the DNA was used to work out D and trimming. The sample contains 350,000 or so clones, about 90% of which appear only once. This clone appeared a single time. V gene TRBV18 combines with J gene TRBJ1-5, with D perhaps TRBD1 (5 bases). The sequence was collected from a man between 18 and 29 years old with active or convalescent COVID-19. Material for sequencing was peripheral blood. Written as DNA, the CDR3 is TGTGCCAGCTCACCACAAGGGGTCCAATACCAGCCCCAGCATTTT. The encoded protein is CASSPQGVQYQPQHF. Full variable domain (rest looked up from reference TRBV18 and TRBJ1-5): NAGVMQNPRHLVRRRGQEARLRCSPMKGHSHVYWYRQLPEEGLKFMVYLQKENIIDESGMPKERFSAEFPKEGPSILRIQQVVRGDSAAYFCASSPQGVQYQPQHFGDGTRLSIL.